One and the same sample provided the 32 T cell receptor beta chains below, sequenced in a study of vaccination effects on CD4 cells after COVID-19. Sequencing was performed with immunoSEQ multiplex PCR; in TCRdb, only in-frame clones are kept and a portion is missing. The repertoire holds about 72,000 clones, with over 60% as singletons. Their antigens remain unidentified. Scientists isolated CD4+ T cells after an approximately 11-day culture period ended. The input for sequencing was CD4+ T cells from PBMCs cultured without peptide, taken before COVID-19 vaccination. The receptors stem from a human donor who received a COVID-19 vaccine.

V usage is TRBV19 and J usage is TRBJ1-3, with TRBD1 as a possible D gene (6 bases). The CDR3 extends over 17 amino acids. Trimming took 5 bases from V and 0 from J, leaving 17 bases between them. Germline loops: CDR1 LNHDA, CDR2 SQIVND (reference sequence). The CDR3 loop reads CASSSPGTLISGNTIYF. The CDR3 DNA reads as TGTGCCAGTAGTTCCCCCGGGACACTTATCTCTGGAAACACCATATATTTT.

This clone was seen only once. This chain links TRBV28 with TRBJ2-5, with D maybe TRBD1 (6 bases). The germline V and J ends were trimmed by 5 bases and 7 bases, with 17 bases remaining between them. Germline values: CDR1 MDHEN, CDR2 SYDVKM. CDR3 size: 14 residues. The CDR3 protein is CASSPYREEGTQYF. The CDR3 bases are TGTGCCAGCAGTCCTTACAGGGAAGAAGGGACCCAGTACTTC.

V usage is TRBV6-2 or TRBV6-3 and J usage is TRBJ2-7; either TRBD1 or TRBD2 may supply D (5 bases each). Germline CDR1 and CDR2: MNHEY and SVGEGT. This CDR3 contains 14 residues. The ends were cut back, 6 bases at V and 3 bases at J, with 15 bases in the middle. CDR3 sequence: CASSGAGYRYEQYV. The CDR3 coding sequence is TGTGCCAGCAGCGGGGCAGGGTACCGCTACGAGCAGTACGTC.

The chain joins TRBV19 to TRBJ1-2; a possible D gene is TRBD1 (5 bases). V was trimmed by 7 bases and J by 5 bases, leaving 14 bases between them. The CDR3 spans 13 residues. Germline CDR1 and CDR2: LNHDA and SQIVND (reference sequence). CDR3 coding DNA: TGTGCCAGTAAGGCGCGTGACAGATATGGCTACACCTTC. As protein: CASKARDRYGYTF.

V usage is TRBV2 and J usage is TRBJ2-5, with TRBD2 matching over 11 bases. Germline V gives CDR1 SNHLY, CDR2 FYNNEI. There are 16 residues in the CDR3. The trim removed 3 bases at V and 2 bases at J, leaving 5 bases unmatched. The CDR3 sequence is CASSEGTSGGQETQYF. The CDR3 DNA sequence: TGTGCCAGCAGTGAGGGAACTAGCGGGGGACAAGAGACCCAGTACTTC. Based on the CDR3 plus reference TRBV2 and TRBJ2-5, the full variable domain is EPEVTQTPSHQVTQMGQEVILRCVPISNHLYFYWYRQILGQKVEFLVSFYNNEISEKSEIFDDQFSVERPDGSNFTLKIRSTKLEDSAMYFCASSEGTSGGQETQYFGPGTRLLVL.

The chain joins TRBV24-1 to TRBJ2-1; 8 positions match TRBD1. This CDR3 has 16 amino acids. Trimming removed 7 bases from V and 0 bases from J; junction bases left unmatched: 7. CDR1 and CDR2 from the germline V gene are KGHDR and SFDVKD. Here the CDR3 reads CATSEGQGSSYNEQFF. CDR3 in DNA: TGTGCCACCAGCGAAGGACAGGGCAGCTCCTACAATGAGCAGTTCTTC.

V and J are TRBV5-6 and TRBJ1-1; D is possibly TRBD1 (6 bases). V lost 4 bases and J 5 bases, leaving 12 bases between the germline ends. Germline CDR1 reads SGHDT; CDR2 reads YYEEEE. This CDR3 is 13 amino acids long. DNA of the CDR3: TGTGCCAGCAGCCCGACAGGAAGGACTGAAGCTTTCTTT. Protein product: CASSPTGRTEAFF.

The chain couples TRBV5-1 to TRBJ2-1, with 10 bases lining up with TRBD2. The CDR3 is 16 amino acids. Germline V CDR1 and CDR2: SGHRS, YFSETQ. V lost 4 bases to trimming and J lost 1 base; unmatched junction nucleotides: 5. DNA of the CDR3: TGCGCCAGCAGCCCTACTAGCGGGGATTCCTACAATGAGCAGTTCTTC. This encodes CASSPTSGDSYNEQFF. The full variable domain, completed using reference TRBV5-1 and TRBJ2-1, is KAGVTQTPRYLIKTRGQQVTLSCSPISGHRSVSWYQQTPGQGLQFLFEYFSETQRNKGNFPGRFSGRQFSNSRSEMNVSTLELGDSALYLCASSPTSGDSYNEQFFGPGTRLTVL.

This clone was observed a few times. The rearrangement links TRBV18 to TRBJ1-1; TRBD1 matches at 7 bases. CDR3 size: 16 residues. Germline CDR1 is KGHSH and CDR2 is LQKENI. Trimming cost V 3 bases and J 2 bases; bases outside gene matches: 9. The CDR3 region has the DNA TGTGCCAGCTCACCCCTACAGGGACAGTCAAACACTGAAGCTTTCTTT. This gives the protein CASSPLQGQSNTEAFF.

The chain carries TRBV5-1 and TRBJ1-1, with 12 positions matching TRBD1. CDR1 is SGHRS, CDR2 YFSETQ, per germline. The length of the CDR3 is 16 residues. Unmatched junction bases numbered 9, after V lost 5 bases and J lost 4 bases. CDR3 in amino acids: CASRRDRGLSGTEAFF. CDR3 bases: TGCGCCAGCAGACGGGACAGGGGGCTGTCGGGCACTGAAGCTTTCTTT.

This clone was detected only a few times. The chain uses TRBV7-8 and TRBJ1-6; no clear D gene. Per germline, CDR1 SGHVS and CDR2 FQNEAQ. Trimming stripped 1 base from V and 10 bases from J, with 17 bases between. The CDR3 contains 16 residues. The CDR3 sequence: CASSLENHGGLSPLHF. In DNA form, the CDR3 reads TGTGCCAGCAGCTTAGAAAATCACGGAGGGTTGTCACCCCTCCACTTT. Full variable domain (missing parts from reference TRBV7-8 and TRBJ1-6): GAGVSQSPRYKVAKRGQDVALRCDPISGHVSLFWYQQALGQGPEFLTYFQNEAQLDKSGLPSDRFFAERPEGSVSTLKIQRTQQEDSAVYLCASSLENHGGLSPLHFGNGTRLTVT.

The chain joins TRBV29-1 to TRBJ1-1; 7 bases match TRBD1. The CDR3 runs to 12 residues. J was trimmed by 4 bases and V by 6 bases; bases with no gene match: 5. The germline V gene encodes CDR1 SQVTM and CDR2 ANQGSEA. CDR3 DNA: TGCAGCGTGGAGAGGGGGCTCACTGAAGCTTTCTTT. This sequence encodes CSVERGLTEAFF.

V is TRBV2 and J is TRBJ2-3; D remains unclear. The V end was cut by 5 bases, the J end by 0 bases, with 9 bases between. The CDR3 is 14 amino acids. The V gene's germline CDR1 is SNHLY and CDR2 FYNNEI. In nucleotides, the CDR3 is TGTGCCAGCAGTCAACTACAGAGCACAGATACGCAGTATTTT. It yields the protein CASSQLQSTDTQYF.

This chain connects TRBV27 to TRBJ2-5, with 9 bases fitting TRBD2. CDR1 is MNHEY and CDR2 is SMNVEV in the germline V gene (reference sequence). The V segment lost 4 bases and the J segment 9 bases; nucleotides outside the gene matches: 18. This CDR3 comprises 17 residues. CDR3 protein: CASSSSPPSGVRKSQYF. Written as DNA, the CDR3 is TGTGCCAGCAGTTCGTCACCCCCTAGCGGGGTCCGTAAGTCCCAGTACTTC.

The J gene is TRBJ2-3, the V gene TRBV2, with 12 bases aligning to TRBD2. With V trimmed by 6 bases and J by 1 base, 8 bases remained unmatched. From germline, CDR1 is SNHLY and CDR2 FYNNEI. The CDR3 is 17 amino acids. This chain's CDR3 is CASRRLAGAGGTDTQYF. The CDR3 DNA reads as TGTGCCAGCAGACGACTAGCGGGGGCCGGGGGCACAGATACGCAGTATTTT.

This clone was picked up a small number of times. The chain joins TRBV7-9 to TRBJ2-5; D is perhaps TRBD2 (6 bases). Germline values: CDR1 SEHNR, CDR2 FQNEAQ (reference sequence). The CDR3 is 14 residues long. Trimming stripped 5 bases from V and 4 bases from J, with 14 bases between. The CDR3 DNA is TGTGCCAGCAGCGAAAGGAGGGAAGCAGAGACCCAGTACTTC. Its translation: CASSERREAETQYF.

This chain joins TRBV21-1 and TRBJ2-7; the table's D gene call, TRBD2, was not cross checked with the DNA. TRBV21-1 is annotated as a pseudogene. The length of the CDR3 is 14 residues. DNA for the CDR3: TGTGCCAGCAGCAGCGGGCCGCTTCGGGACGAGCAGTACGTC. Translated: CASSSGPLRDEQYV.

V usage is TRBV4-3 and J usage is TRBJ1-5, with D possibly TRBD1 on 5 matching bases. This CDR3 contains 15 residues. The V and J ends lost 0 bases and 7 bases respectively, with 13 bases between them. Germline assignment: CDR1 LGHNA and CDR2 YSLEER. The CDR3: CASSQDGQGRQPQHF. CDR3 coding DNA: TGCGCCAGCAGCCAAGATGGGCAGGGTCGACAGCCCCAGCATTTT.

V usage is TRBV6-2 or TRBV6-3 and J usage is TRBJ2-7; the match to TRBD2 covers 10 bases. The CDR3 loop spans 15 amino acids. Looked up from germline, CDR1 is MNHEY and CDR2 is SVGEGT. V was pared by 2 bases and J by 6 bases, with 7 bases of the junction left unmatched. The DNA for the CDR3 is TGTGCCAGCAGTTACGGAGCGGGGGGGCGTCGCGAGCAGTACGTC. Protein sequence: CASSYGAGGRREQYV.

The chain recombines TRBV12-3 or TRBV12-4 with TRBJ1-1; D is unresolved. V lost 6 bases to trimming and J lost 0 bases, with 5 bases between them. This CDR3 spans 12 amino acids. This CDR3 reads CASSILNTEAFF. The CDR3 nucleotides read TGTGCCAGCAGCATCTTGAACACTGAAGCTTTCTTT.

This rearrangement joins TRBV11-2 to TRBJ2-7; D is possibly TRBD1 or TRBD2 (6 bases each). The CDR3 sequence is 17 residues long. Germline CDR1 SGHAT, CDR2 FQNNGV. V lost 3 bases, J lost 1 base, and 19 bases lay in between. CDR3 protein: CASSFGSGGTQSYEQYV. In DNA, the CDR3 is TGTGCCAGCAGCTTCGGGAGTGGCGGGACACAATCCTACGAGCAGTACGTC.

This chain's CDR3 is CASSRLGRSTNEKLFF. The CDR3 DNA sequence: TGTGCCAGCAGCCGCCTCGGACGTTCGACTAATGAAAAACTGTTTTTT. The V gene is TRBV7-2, the J gene TRBJ1-4, with D unresolved. The V gene's germline CDR1 is SGHTA and CDR2 FQGNSA. This CDR3 region has 16 residues. Trimming stripped 5 bases from V and 2 bases from J, with 15 bases between. Full variable domain (remainder filled in from reference TRBV7-2 and TRBJ1-4): GAGVSQSPSNKVTEKGKDVELRCDPISGHTALYWYRQSLGQGLEFLIYFQGNSAPDKSGLPSDRFSAERTGGSVSTLTIQRTQQEDSAVYLCASSRLGRSTNEKLFFGSGTQLSVL.

V usage is TRBV7-9 and J usage is TRBJ2-6; D ambiguous. CDR1 and CDR2 from the germline V gene are SEHNR and FQNEAQ (reference sequence). Trimming cost V 4 bases and J 0 bases, with 7 bases left between them. CDR3 length: 15 residues. CDR3 in DNA: TGTGCCAGCAGCTCCTGGGGCTCTGGGGCCAACGTCCTGACTTTC. This gives the protein CASSSWGSGANVLTF.

The rearrangement links TRBV14 to TRBJ2-6; the D gene is possibly TRBD2 (5 bases). Germline CDR1 reads SGHDN; CDR2 reads FVKESK. The V and J ends lost 5 bases and 0 bases respectively, with 8 bases between them. This CDR3 region has 15 residues. The DNA of the CDR3 is TGTGCCAGCAGCTGGGGAGCCTCTGGGGCCAACGTCCTGACTTTC. Protein product: CASSWGASGANVLTF.

The chain uses TRBV5-1 and TRBJ2-1; D call uncertain. The germline gives CDR1 SGHRS, CDR2 YFSETQ. The CDR3 runs 13 residues. Trimming pared 4 bases from V and 9 bases from J, leaving 14 bases between. CDR3 nucleotides: TGCGCCAGCAGCCTGGATCCATCCGGTGAGCAGTTCTTC. Translation: CASSLDPSGEQFF.

This clone has a single count. The chain employs TRBV27 and TRBJ2-1, with D possibly being TRBD1 (5 bases). CDR3 length: 17 amino acids. CDR1 MNHEY and CDR2 SMNVEV come from the germline V gene (reference sequence). V was shortened by 9 bases and J by 8 bases, with 29 bases between the two germline ends. The CDR3 here is CASKGWQGSYFGDEQFF. The DNA for the CDR3 is TGTGCCAGTAAGGGTTGGCAGGGATCTTATTTTGGGGATGAGCAGTTCTTC.

The chain employs TRBV6-5 and TRBJ1-2; D remains ambiguous. CDR3 length: 13 residues. V lost 2 bases to trimming and J lost 7 bases, with 11 bases between them. From germline, CDR1 is MNHEY and CDR2 SVGAGI. Here the CDR3 reads CASSYLGFGGYTF. The DNA for the CDR3 is TGTGCCAGCAGTTACCTGGGATTTGGTGGCTACACCTTC.

The J gene is TRBJ2-5, the V gene TRBV10-1; TRBD2 might be the D (6 bases). The germline gives CDR1 WNHNN, CDR2 SYGVQD (reference sequence). V was clipped by 3 bases and J by 1 base, with 12 bases between them. CDR3 length equals 15 residues. The CDR3 sequence is CASSDNLGGQETQYF. CDR3 nucleotides: TGCGCCAGCAGTGACAATTTGGGGGGCCAAGAGACCCAGTACTTC.

The V call is TRBV24-1, the J call TRBJ2-1; D gene ambiguous. The germline CDR1 and CDR2 sequences are KGHDR and SFDVKD. The V end lost 7 bases, the J end lost 4 bases, and 4 bases lay between the germline ends. CDR3 size: 11 residues. CDR3 protein: CATSGYNEQFF. The CDR3, as DNA: TGTGCCACCAGCGGATACAATGAGCAGTTCTTC.

The chain uses TRBV7-8 and TRBJ2-7, with D perhaps matching TRBD1 (6 bases). This CDR3 region has 9 residues. V was trimmed by 5 bases and J by 12 bases, leaving 8 bases between them. Germline V gene data show CDR1 as SGHVS and CDR2 as FQNEAQ. The CDR3 DNA is TGTGCCAGCAGCCCAGGGGCGTACGTC. It codes for CASSPGAYV.

This clone was seen a handful of times. V is TRBV3-1 (or the pseudogene TRBV3-2) and J is TRBJ1-1; the D is unclear. This CDR3 spans 14 amino acids. The germline V gene has CDR1 LGHDT and CDR2 YNNKEL (reference sequence). The ends were cut back, 1 base at V and 3 bases at J, with 9 bases in the middle. CDR3 amino acids: CASSQGLWDTEAFF. The CDR3, as DNA: TGTGCCAGCAGCCAAGGTCTCTGGGACACTGAAGCTTTCTTT.

There are a few counts of this clone. The V gene is TRBV6-2 or TRBV6-3, the J gene TRBJ2-3; D is undetermined. The CDR3 runs 13 residues. Germline-derived CDR1 and CDR2 are MNHEY and SVGEGT. The V end lost 0 bases, the J end lost 5 bases, and 6 bases lay between the germline ends. The CDR3 region is CASSYSPGDTQYF. For the CDR3, the DNA is TGTGCCAGCAGTTACTCCCCTGGAGATACGCAGTATTTT.